The T cell receptor beta chain under discussion was sequenced for a study of blood T cell repertoires in COVID-19 (dated by TCRdb to between 2020 and 2021). A note on the overall study: Samples from collaborators originated in the United States, Italy and Spain and spanned both the acute and convalescent phases of COVID-19. The prospective study material was composed of cDNA or gDNA derived from T cells, B-cell-depleted T cells, or PBMCs. The dataset comprised deeply sampled blood TCRbeta repertoires from subjects exposed to, actively infected with, or recovered from COVID-19. The repertoires were released in a freely available public database meant as a resource for research on the immune response to SARS-CoV-2. Samples came from the ongoing ImmuneRACE study (first 160 participants) plus 1,254 subjects from 6 global collaborators. The sample metadata nearly always contained a de-identified subject ID, COVID-19 status, age in years and sex. Where available, HLA class I and class II types were obtained from metadata supplied by the sample provider rather than from assay-based typing. The paper's findings and limits, for the study overall: How much clinical and demographic metadata was included differed by source and by participant, and the metadata was provided uncurated.

Its CDR3 holds 14 amino acids, cysteine through phenylalanine. Only the CDR3 portion is preserved as DNA: 42 bases, with reading frame beginning at the first base. Per the germline V gene, SNHLY is the CDR1 and FYNNEI is the CDR2. V loses 4 bases of germline sequence and J loses 2 bases, and the interval between the two ends is 8 bases. Whole blood was collected in K2EDTA tubes by collaborating institutions according to the institutions' own protocols. For TCRbeta analysis, collaborator samples were shipped as frozen whole blood, as isolated PBMCs, or as DNA extracted from either sample type. TCRbeta CDR3 regions were amplified from genomic DNA using the immunoSEQ Assay, a bias-controlled multiplex PCR. Per the original workflow: The number of nucleated cells in each sample was estimated by amplification of reference gene primers within the assay. To quantify the absolute abundance of each unique TCRbeta CDR3 rearrangement, sequence reads were collapsed and filtered. Productive Simpson clonality was computed per sample as the square root of Simpson's diversity index over productive rearrangements. Not all clones reach the TCRdb copy of this immuneACCESS table, which keeps in-frame sequences only. Checked studies attribute under half of the gap to unresolved V genes and leave the rest unexplained. The DNA was the basis for D and trimming; V, J and clone size are from that table. In this sample the table shows around 150,000 clones, 75% to 90% of which occur a single time. About 2.5% of the sample is in the top ten clones.

A note on this clone: There is no known antigen for this receptor. One base away there is no much larger clone; base qualities are not given.

The sample consisted of peripheral blood. The clonotype comes from a man aged 45-65 years with active COVID-19. This receptor chain uses TRBV2 and TRBJ1-4; tentative D gene TRBD1, with 6 bases matching. In nucleotides, the sequence is TGTGCCAGCAGTGCAGGGGTTACTAATGAAAAACTGTTTTTT. This translates into CASSAGVTNEKLFF.